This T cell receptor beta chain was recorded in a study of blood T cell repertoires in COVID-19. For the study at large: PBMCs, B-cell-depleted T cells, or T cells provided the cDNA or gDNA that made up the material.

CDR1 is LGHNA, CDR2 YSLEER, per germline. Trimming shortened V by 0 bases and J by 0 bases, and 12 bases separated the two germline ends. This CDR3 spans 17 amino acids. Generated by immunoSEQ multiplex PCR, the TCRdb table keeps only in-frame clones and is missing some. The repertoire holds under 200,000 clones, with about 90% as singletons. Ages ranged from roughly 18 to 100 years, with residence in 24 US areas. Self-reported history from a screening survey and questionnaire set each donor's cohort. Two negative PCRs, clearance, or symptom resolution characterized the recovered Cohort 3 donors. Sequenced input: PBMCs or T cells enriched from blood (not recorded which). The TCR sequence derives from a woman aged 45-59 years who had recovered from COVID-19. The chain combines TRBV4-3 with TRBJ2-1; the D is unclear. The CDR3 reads CASSQDIDASSYNEQFF. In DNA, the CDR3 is TGCGCCAGCAGCCAAGATATCGATGCCAGCTCCTACAATGAGCAGTTCTTC.